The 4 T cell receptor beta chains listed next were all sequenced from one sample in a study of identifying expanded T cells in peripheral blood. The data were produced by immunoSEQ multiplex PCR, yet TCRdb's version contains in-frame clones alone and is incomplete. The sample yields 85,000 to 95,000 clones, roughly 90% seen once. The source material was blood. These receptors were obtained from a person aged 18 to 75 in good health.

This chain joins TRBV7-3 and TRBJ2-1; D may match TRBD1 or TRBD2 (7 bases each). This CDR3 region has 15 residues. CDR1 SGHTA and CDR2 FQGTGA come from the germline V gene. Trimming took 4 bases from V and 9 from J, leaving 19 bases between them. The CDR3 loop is CASSSQGGGGSEQFF. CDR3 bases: TGTGCCAGCAGCTCCCAAGGAGGGGGCGGGAGTGAGCAGTTCTTC.

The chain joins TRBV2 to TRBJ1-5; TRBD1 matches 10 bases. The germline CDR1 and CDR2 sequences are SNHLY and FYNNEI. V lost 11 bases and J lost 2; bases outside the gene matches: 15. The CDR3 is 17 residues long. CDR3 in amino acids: CAGRRDRGSGGNQPQHF. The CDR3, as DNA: TGTGCCGGGAGAAGGGACAGGGGAAGCGGAGGCAATCAGCCCCAGCATTTT.

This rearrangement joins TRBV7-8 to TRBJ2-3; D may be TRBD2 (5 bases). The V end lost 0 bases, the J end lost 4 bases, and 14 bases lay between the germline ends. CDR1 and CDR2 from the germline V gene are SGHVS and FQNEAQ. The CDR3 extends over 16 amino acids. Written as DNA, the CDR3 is TGTGCCAGCAGCTTAGCGGGAGCAGGTTTCGCAGATACGCAGTATTTT. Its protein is CASSLAGAGFADTQYF.

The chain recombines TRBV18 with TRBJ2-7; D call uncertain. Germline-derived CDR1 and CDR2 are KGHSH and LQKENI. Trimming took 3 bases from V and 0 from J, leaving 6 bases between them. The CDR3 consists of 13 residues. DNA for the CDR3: TGTGCCAGCTCACCTCAGAGCTCCTACGAGCAGTACTTC. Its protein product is CASSPQSSYEQYF.